What follows are 29 T cell receptor beta chains derived from one specimen sequenced in a study of beta chain features in type 1 diabetes. Investigators reverse transcribed all isolated RNA, so they sequenced expressed TCRB transcripts. Profiling relied on immunoSEQ multiplex PCR, and the TCRdb table lists in-frame clones only, not all of them. The repertoire consists of over 700,000 clones, with roughly 15% occurring once and the leading ten covering 0.023%. Sequencing was performed on naive CD4+ T cells from blood. The receptors derive from a young woman in good health.

This chain joins TRBV19 and TRBJ2-6; D unclear. The germline gives CDR1 LNHDA, CDR2 SQIVND (reference sequence). CDR3 length: 15 amino acids. The V gene lost 6 bases and the J gene lost 0 bases, with 9 bases spanning the gap. This chain's CDR3 is CASRPTSSGANVLTF. The DNA for the CDR3 is TGTGCCAGTAGGCCCACAAGCTCTGGGGCCAACGTCCTGACTTTC. Drawing the rest from reference TRBV19 and TRBJ2-6, the complete variable domain is DGGITQSPKYLFRKEGQNVTLSCEQNLNHDAMYWYRQDPGQGLRLIYYSQIVNDFQKGDIAEGYSVSREKKESFPLTVTSAQKNPTAFYLCASRPTSSGANVLTFGAGSRLTVL.

The chain employs TRBV10-3 and TRBJ2-7, with TRBD2 identical over 10 bases. The CDR3 is 20 amino acids. Germline values: CDR1 ENHRY, CDR2 SYGVKD. Trimming removed 3 bases from V and 1 base from J; junction bases left unmatched: 18. This chain's CDR3 is CAISDPGSWASGSWSYEQYF. DNA for the CDR3: TGTGCCATCAGTGATCCCGGGTCTTGGGCTAGCGGGAGTTGGTCCTACGAGCAGTACTTC.

This chain connects TRBV28 to TRBJ2-1, with TRBD2 matching 8 bases. This CDR3 is built from 16 residues. The V segment lost 7 bases and the J segment 7 bases; nucleotides outside the gene matches: 15. From germline, CDR1 is MDHEN and CDR2 SYDVKM. DNA for the CDR3: TGTGCCAGCAACGGGGTAGCGGGATGGGGAGGTAATGAGCAGTTCTTC. Its protein product is CASNGVAGWGGNEQFF.

The rearrangement joins TRBV7-2 to TRBJ2-5; D is possibly TRBD1 or TRBD2 (6 bases each). The germline V gene encodes CDR1 SGHTA and CDR2 FQGNSA. V was clipped by 9 bases and J by 5 bases, with 13 bases between them. This CDR3 comprises 12 residues. CDR3 sequence reads: CASSGGPETQYF. In DNA, the CDR3 is TGTGCCAGTTCTGGGGGGCCCGAGACCCAGTACTTC.

The chain carries TRBV7-3 and TRBJ2-1; TRBD1 matches 9 bases. From germline, CDR1 is SGHTA and CDR2 FQGTGA. Trimming took 0 bases from V and 10 from J; bases not matched to a gene: 7. The CDR3 covers 15 residues. CDR3 loop: CASSLTPWTGDEQFF. The CDR3 region has the DNA TGTGCCAGCAGCTTAACGCCGTGGACAGGGGACGAGCAGTTCTTC.

This clone was observed a handful of times. The V and J genes are TRBV7-2 and TRBJ2-7; 7 nucleotides agree with TRBD1. CDR1 is SGHTA and CDR2 is FQGNSA in the germline V gene. This CDR3 is 14 amino acids long. V lost 0 bases, J lost 6 bases, and 5 bases stayed unmatched. This CDR3 reads CASSLAYRGSEQYF. CDR3 coding DNA: TGTGCCAGCAGCTTAGCGTACAGGGGATCCGAGCAGTACTTC.

V gene TRBV7-9 combines with J gene TRBJ2-6, with D uncertain. Trimming left V 5 bases short and J 1 base short, with 12 bases between. CDR1 and CDR2 (germline): SEHNR, FQNEAQ (reference sequence). The CDR3 contains 16 residues. The DNA of the CDR3 is TGTGCCAGCAGCCTTCTATCCCCTTCTGGGGCCAACGTCCTGACTTTC. This codes for CASSLLSPSGANVLTF.

This clone was found a few times. The chain is built from TRBV10-3 and TRBJ2-7; possibly TRBD1 for D (5 bases). In germline, CDR1 is ENHRY, CDR2 SYGVKD. The CDR3 spans 12 residues. Trimming shortened V by 8 bases and J by 5 bases, and 13 bases separated the two germline ends. The DNA for the CDR3 is TGTGCCATCTCTCCCAGGGTCAACGAGCAGTACTTC. As protein: CAISPRVNEQYF.

The sample holds a few counts of this clone. This rearrangement joins TRBV7-2 to TRBJ2-4, with D perhaps TRBD1 (5 bases). Trimming took 1 base from V and 7 from J, leaving 5 bases between them. Germline CDR1 reads SGHTA; CDR2 reads FQGNSA. This CDR3 region has 12 residues. The CDR3 nucleotides read TGTGCCAGCAGCTTAGGGGGCAACATTCAGTACTTC. It is translated as CASSLGGNIQYF.

This chain uses TRBV7-4 with TRBJ1-5; D gene ambiguous. Germline CDR1 reads SGHVT; CDR2 reads SQSDAQ. V lost 2 bases, J lost 0 bases, and 11 bases lay in between. The CDR3 has 16 residues. Here the CDR3 reads CASSLLTADSNQPQHF. The CDR3 region has the DNA TGTGCCAGCAGCTTACTAACAGCCGATAGCAATCAGCCCCAGCATTTT.

About this clone: The sample carries other DNA sequences with the same CDR3. The rearrangement uses TRBV9 and TRBJ2-5; D is unresolved. From germline, CDR1 is SGDLS and CDR2 YYNGEE. Trimming took off 0 bases at V and 1 base at J, with 4 bases between the two ends. The CDR3 is made up of 13 amino acids. CDR3 region: CASSVASQETQYF. As DNA, the CDR3 is TGTGCCAGCAGCGTAGCCTCCCAAGAGACCCAGTACTTC.

This clone was seen a handful of times. The genes are TRBV4-3 and TRBJ2-2; maybe TRBD2 (6 bases). Trimming cost V 1 base and J 2 bases, with 14 bases left between them. CDR1 is LGHNA, CDR2 YSLEER, per germline. This CDR3 is built from 17 residues. The DNA of the CDR3 is TGCGCCAGCAGCCAAGGTGGTCTAGCGTATAACACCGGGGAGCTGTTTTTT. It specifies CASSQGGLAYNTGELFF.

The chain links TRBV5-1 to TRBJ2-5, with 15 bases aligning to TRBD2. The CDR3 runs to 20 residues. Per germline, CDR1 SGHRS and CDR2 YFSETQ. The trim removed 2 bases at V and 1 base at J, leaving 12 bases unmatched. CDR3 residues: CASSFPPGLAGGPFQETQYF. DNA for the CDR3: TGCGCCAGCAGCTTCCCCCCGGGACTAGCGGGAGGCCCGTTCCAAGAGACCCAGTACTTC.

This clone was detected a few times. V and J are TRBV2 and TRBJ2-5; unclear D gene. Germline V gives CDR1 SNHLY, CDR2 FYNNEI. The CDR3 is made up of 11 amino acids. Trimming removed 5 bases at V and 7 bases at J, with 8 bases between. The CDR3 reads CASSPDWTQYF. In DNA, the CDR3 is TGTGCCAGCAGTCCCGACTGGACCCAGTACTTC.

This chain joins TRBV5-1 and TRBJ2-3, with D uncertain. Between the trimmed V and J ends, which lost 1 base and 3 bases, there was a span of 12 bases. Looked up from germline, CDR1 is SGHRS and CDR2 is YFSETQ. This CDR3 is 15 amino acids long. CDR3 protein: CASSLFGAETDTQYF. The CDR3 region has the DNA TGCGCCAGCAGCTTGTTCGGAGCAGAAACAGATACGCAGTATTTT.

This clone has a handful of counts. This chain uses TRBV5-1 with TRBJ2-1, with 10 bases that match TRBD1. The CDR3 totals 16 residues. Unmatched junction bases numbered 5, after V lost 4 bases and J lost 1 base. Germline V gives CDR1 SGHRS, CDR2 YFSETQ. The CDR3 region is CASSQGQGLSYNEQFF. Here the CDR3 DNA reads TGCGCCAGCAGCCAGGGACAGGGGTTGTCCTACAATGAGCAGTTCTTC.

The chain recombines TRBV10-1 with TRBJ2-7; D unclear. V was cut by 4 bases and J by 5 bases, with 9 bases left in between. The CDR3 has 12 amino acids. Germline V gene sequence: CDR1 WNHNN, CDR2 SYGVQD (reference sequence). Here the CDR3 DNA reads TGCGCCAGCAGTGCTGACCGGGACGAGCAGTACTTC. Amino acids: CASSADRDEQYF.

This clone was picked up a small number of times. V and J are TRBV5-5 and TRBJ2-1; D may be TRBD2 (6 bases). Germline V lookup: CDR1 SGHKS, CDR2 YYEKEE (reference sequence). The V end lost 1 base, the J end lost 3 bases, and 14 bases lay between the germline ends. The CDR3 runs 16 residues. CDR3 residues: CASSLTLAASYNEQFF. CDR3 nucleotides: TGTGCCAGCAGCTTGACCTTAGCGGCAAGCTACAATGAGCAGTTCTTC.

A few counts support this clone. The chain carries TRBV7-9 and TRBJ2-4; D might be TRBD2 (5 bases). CDR3 length: 17 residues. Germline V gives CDR1 SEHNR, CDR2 FQNEAQ (reference sequence). V lost 1 base, J lost 0 bases, and 13 bases lay in between. The CDR3 DNA follows: TGTGCCAGCAGCTTAGGCGTGGGAGCAATAGCCAAAAACATTCAGTACTTC. Encoded protein: CASSLGVGAIAKNIQYF.

This chain links TRBV5-6 with TRBJ1-2; D is possibly TRBD1 (5 bases). The CDR3 runs 19 residues. Germline CDR1 is SGHDT and CDR2 is YYEEEE. Trimming took off 0 bases at V and 0 bases at J, with 21 bases between the two ends. The CDR3 coding sequence is TGTGCCAGCAGCTTGGTGGGCCCGCGGGGGGTCAGTTCTAACTATGGCTACACCTTC. It yields the protein CASSLVGPRGVSSNYGYTF.

This clone was observed a few times. The chain carries TRBV27 and TRBJ1-1; TRBD1 aligns across 9 bases. The CDR3 length is 18 residues. J was trimmed by 0 bases and V by 2 bases; bases with no gene match: 10. CDR1 MNHEY and CDR2 SMNVEV come from the germline V gene (reference sequence). The CDR3 here is CASSLPGTGWIMNTEAFF. CDR3 nucleotides: TGTGCCAGCAGTTTACCCGGGACAGGGTGGATAATGAACACTGAAGCTTTCTTT.

This clone has just a few counts. This rearrangement joins TRBV5-1 to TRBJ2-7; 7 bases line up with TRBD1. The CDR3 runs to 13 residues. The germline gives CDR1 SGHRS, CDR2 YFSETQ. Trimming cost V 4 bases and J 3 bases; bases outside gene matches: 4. The CDR3 coding sequence is TGCGCCAGCAGCAGGGACAGCAACTACGAGCAGTACTTC. This gives the protein CASSRDSNYEQYF.

This clone was picked up a small number of times. Other DNA sequences in this specimen translate into the identical CDR3. The chain uses TRBV7-2 and TRBJ2-5, with a tentative D call TRBD2 (6 bases). Germline V gene lookup returns CDR1 SGHTA and CDR2 FQGNSA. With 5 bases removed from V and 1 base from J, the gap between germline ends came to 11 bases. The CDR3 is 14 amino acids. The CDR3 nucleotides are TGTGCCAGCAGCCCGGGACTGCTCCAAGAGACCCAGTACTTC. It yields the protein CASSPGLLQETQYF.

The J gene is TRBJ2-1, the V gene TRBV10-3; D may be TRBD2 (6 bases). CDR1 is ENHRY, CDR2 SYGVKD, per germline. V was shortened by 10 bases and J by 6 bases, with 16 bases between the two germline ends. The CDR3 extends over 13 amino acids. The CDR3 DNA reads as TGTGCCACCAAATACGGGAGCGTCAATGAGCAGTTCTTC. Translated: CATKYGSVNEQFF.

This sequence joins TRBV21-1 and TRBJ1-2. TRBV21-1 is designated a pseudogene. The CDR3 is made up of 15 amino acids. CDR3 in DNA: TGTGCCAGCAGCAAACCCGTCGGGGAGGTTAATGGCTACACCTTC. Translated: CASSKPVGEVNGYTF.

The V and J genes are TRBV6-6 and TRBJ2-2, with 8 nucleotides matching TRBD1. CDR1 is MNHNY, CDR2 SVGAGI, per germline (reference sequence). V shed 5 bases, J shed 2 bases, and the junction held 7 bases outside the gene matches. The CDR3 is 16 residues long. This CDR3 is CASSLTGGSNTGELFF. CDR3 in DNA: TGTGCCAGCAGTCTCACAGGGGGTAGTAACACCGGGGAGCTGTTTTTT.

Of note for this clone: The same CDR3 arises from other DNA sequences in this sample as well. The chain links TRBV9 to TRBJ2-5; 8 bases agree with TRBD2. In germline, CDR1 is SGDLS, CDR2 YYNGEE. The CDR3 consists of 14 residues. Unmatched junction bases numbered 2, after V lost 0 bases and J lost 4 bases. CDR3 protein: CASSVGLAGETQYF. In DNA, the CDR3 is TGTGCCAGCAGCGTAGGGCTAGCGGGAGAGACCCAGTACTTC.

J is TRBJ2-7 and V is TRBV27; no definite D call. The CDR3 has 13 residues. V was cut by 4 bases and J by 3 bases, with 10 bases left in between. Germline assignment: CDR1 MNHEY and CDR2 SMNVEV (reference sequence). The CDR3 reads CASSSHVSYEQYF. The CDR3 bases are TGTGCCAGCAGTTCACACGTCAGCTACGAGCAGTACTTC.

A few counts support this clone. The chain employs TRBV25-1 and TRBJ1-1, with 9 nucleotides matching TRBD1. Germline V gives CDR1 MGHDK, CDR2 SYGVNS. Trimming cost V 1 base and J 11 bases; bases outside gene matches: 8. This CDR3 comprises 14 residues. The CDR3 DNA reads TGTGCCAGCAGTGAATTTGGACAGGGGCCATTGGCTTTCTTT. It codes for CASSEFGQGPLAFF.